The clone carrying this TCR beta chain was counted between two and nine times. As yet, its antigen is unknown. The data are from a study of response to subunit inactivated influenza vaccine. Findings and caveats of the study: Authors suggested each seasonal influenza vaccination recruits few new T cells.

One entry per CDR3 protein, called by TCRdb with MiXCR from the RT-PCR reads. The sample has 530,000 or so distinct CDR3 sequences; 14% are singletons. Sequencing used PBMCs from blood, obtained approximately 13 days after vaccination. The source is a man aged 45-60 years who received an inactivated influenza vaccine.

CDR3: CSAPPGGDISTDTQYF. The CDR3 DNA follows: TGCAGTGCCCCCCCGGGGGGGGATATAAGCACAGATACGCAGTATTTT. J is TRBJ2-3 and V is TRBV20-1, with TRBD2 identical over 8 bases. The CDR3 is 16 amino acids. Germline V lookup: CDR1 DFQATT, CDR2 SNEGSKA (reference sequence). The ends lost 6 bases at V and 0 bases at J; junction bases unmatched: 11.